Following are 30 T cell receptor beta chains from one sample sequenced in a study of beta chain features in type 1 diabetes. Study conclusions and caveats: All four CD4+ subsets from Type 1 diabetes patients carried moderately but significantly shorter TCRB CDR3s.

The entirety of the isolated RNA underwent reverse transcription, so expressed TCRB transcripts were sequenced. Generated by immunoSEQ multiplex PCR, the TCRdb table keeps only in-frame clones and is missing some. The sample lists more than 200,000 clones, under 20% occurring once. These receptors' targets are unknown. The source material was naive CD4+ T cells from blood. These receptors originate from a man aged 25-45 years with type 1 diabetes.

This clone was counted a few times. The V and J genes are TRBV29-1 and TRBJ2-5; tentatively, D is TRBD2 (5 bases). Germline CDR1 and CDR2: SQVTM and ANQGSEA. V gave up 7 bases and J gave up 5 bases, with 20 bases separating them. This CDR3 has 14 residues. The CDR3: CSARLPIRGETQYF. CDR3 sequence (DNA): TGCAGCGCCAGATTACCCATTCGGGGTGAGACCCAGTACTTC.

The V gene is TRBV29-1, the J gene TRBJ2-7; 7 positions agree with TRBD1. The CDR3 spans 13 residues. Germline V gene data show CDR1 as SQVTM and CDR2 as ANQGSEA. Losses at the gene ends were 6 bases for V and 4 bases for J; bases not matched to a gene: 9. CDR3 bases: TGCAGCGTAACACAGGGGATTTCTTACGAGCAGTACTTC. This translates into CSVTQGISYEQYF.

This clone was detected a few times. The V and J genes are TRBV18 and TRBJ2-3, with unresolved D. Trimming took off 1 base at V and 3 bases at J, with 8 bases between the two ends. The CDR3 loop spans 14 amino acids. Germline assignment: CDR1 KGHSH and CDR2 LQKENI. The CDR3 spells CASSPQSGTDTQYF. CDR3 bases: TGTGCCAGCTCACCACAATCCGGGACAGATACGCAGTATTTT.

This chain joins TRBV4-2 and TRBJ1-2; 7 bases agree with TRBD1. The length of the CDR3 is 14 residues. Germline V gene sequence: CDR1 LGHNA, CDR2 YNFKEQ. The ends lost 0 bases at V and 11 bases at J; junction bases unmatched: 9. CDR3 bases: TGTGCCAGCAGCCAAGATGGGCGTCAGGGGGAATACACCTTC. Encoded protein: CASSQDGRQGEYTF.

CDR3 region: CSVVTGQTIITGELFF. In DNA, the CDR3 is TGCAGCGTTGTAACAGGGCAGACTATAATTACCGGGGAGCTGTTTTTT. This chain connects TRBV29-1 to TRBJ2-2; TRBD1 is a possible D gene (6 bases). Germline-derived CDR1 and CDR2 are SQVTM and ANQGSEA. Trimming cost V 4 bases and J 5 bases, with 20 bases left between them. The CDR3 loop spans 16 amino acids.

Of note for this clone: Different DNA sequences within this sample yield the same CDR3. The rearrangement links TRBV20-1 to TRBJ2-5; D not resolved. The CDR3 is 10 amino acids. V dropped 6 bases and J dropped 5 bases, with 7 bases sitting between them. The germline V gene has CDR1 DFQATT and CDR2 SNEGSKA (reference sequence). The CDR3 sequence: CSARLETQYF. DNA of the CDR3: TGCAGTGCAAGACTGGAGACCCAGTACTTC.

The V call is TRBV7-2, the J call TRBJ1-1; D may be TRBD1 (6 bases). This CDR3 is 13 amino acids long. The germline CDR1 and CDR2 sequences are SGHTA and FQGNSA. Trimming cost V 4 bases and J 6 bases, with 12 bases left between them. As DNA, the CDR3 is TGTGCCAGCAGCTCACAGGGTAACGCTGAAGCTTTCTTT. It is translated as CASSSQGNAEAFF.

The chain uses TRBV7-2 and TRBJ2-5; maybe TRBD2 (5 bases). The ends were cut back, 1 base at V and 5 bases at J, with 11 bases in the middle. Germline lookup yields CDR1 SGHTA and CDR2 FQGNSA. The CDR3 covers 14 residues. The CDR3 DNA reads TGTGCCAGCAGCTTAGTAGGACTTTCGGAGACCCAGTACTTC. Translated: CASSLVGLSETQYF.

The chain uses TRBV10-3 and TRBJ2-3; unclear D gene. V was cut by 0 bases and J by 2 bases, with 9 bases left in between. Looked up from germline, CDR1 is ENHRY and CDR2 is SYGVKD. CDR3 length: 15 amino acids. CDR3 residues: CAISESPRPTDTQYF. The DNA of the CDR3 is TGTGCCATCAGTGAGTCTCCCAGGCCCACAGATACGCAGTATTTT.

The sample holds a few counts of this clone. This chain joins TRBV29-1 and TRBJ2-3; the D is unclear. The CDR3 is 14 amino acids. V lost 7 bases, J lost 0 bases, and 14 bases lay in between. Germline V gene lookup returns CDR1 SQVTM and CDR2 ANQGSEA. CDR3 coding DNA: TGCAGCGCAAGACGGCGGTTTAGCACAGATACGCAGTATTTT. This sequence encodes CSARRRFSTDTQYF.

V and J are TRBV11-2 and TRBJ2-1; 9 bases map to TRBD2. Germline assignment: CDR1 SGHAT and CDR2 FQNNGV. The CDR3 runs to 14 residues. Losses at the gene ends were 1 base for V and 5 bases for J; bases not matched to a gene: 0. The CDR3 reads CASSLVAGDNEQFF. CDR3 in DNA: TGTGCCAGCAGCTTAGTAGCGGGAGACAATGAGCAGTTCTTC.

The J gene is TRBJ2-7, the V gene TRBV28; unclear D gene. The V end lost 6 bases, the J end lost 13 bases, and 19 bases lay between the germline ends. The CDR3 extends over 12 amino acids. The germline V gene encodes CDR1 MDHEN and CDR2 SYDVKM. The CDR3 region is CASSRSLDTYYF. The CDR3 bases are TGTGCCAGCAGCCGCTCTCTCGACACGTATTACTTC.

The chain carries TRBV30 and TRBJ2-5; TRBD1 aligns across 9 bases. This CDR3 contains 16 residues. Germline lookup yields CDR1 GTSNPN and CDR2 SVGIG (reference sequence). Losses at the gene ends were 3 bases for V and 2 bases for J; bases not matched to a gene: 10. The CDR3 loop is CAWSPPGTGPQETQYF. The CDR3 nucleotides are TGTGCCTGGAGCCCGCCCGGGACAGGGCCGCAAGAGACCCAGTACTTC.

In its sample, this clone was seen a few times. The chain is built from TRBV7-2 and TRBJ2-3; 10 nucleotides line up with TRBD2. The length of the CDR3 is 18 residues. Per germline, CDR1 SGHTA and CDR2 FQGNSA. Unmatched junction bases numbered 11, after V lost 3 bases and J lost 2 bases. The CDR3 here is CASSFASGSYGFTDTQYF. The CDR3 DNA reads as TGTGCCAGCAGCTTTGCTAGCGGGAGTTACGGGTTCACAGATACGCAGTATTTT.

This clone has a handful of counts. V gene TRBV20-1 combines with J gene TRBJ1-1; no firm D call. This CDR3 is 11 amino acids long. The V gene's germline CDR1 is DFQATT and CDR2 SNEGSKA (reference sequence). The V end was cut by 5 bases, the J end by 1 base, with 5 bases between. The DNA of the CDR3 is TGCAGTGCTTGGAAGAACACTGAAGCTTTCTTT. Amino acid sequence: CSAWKNTEAFF.

The chain couples TRBV6-6 to TRBJ2-1; 11 positions match TRBD2. This CDR3 contains 14 residues. Germline values: CDR1 MNHNY, CDR2 SVGAGI (reference sequence). The ends lost 6 bases at V and 6 bases at J; junction bases unmatched: 4. The CDR3 here is CASSGTSGPNEQFF. In nucleotides, the CDR3 is TGTGCCAGCAGCGGGACTAGCGGCCCCAATGAGCAGTTCTTC.

This chain joins TRBV7-9 and TRBJ1-5, with TRBD1 matching 8 bases. Unmatched junction bases numbered 4, after V lost 2 bases and J lost 7 bases. Germline V gene data show CDR1 as SEHNR and CDR2 as FQNEAQ (reference sequence). This CDR3 is 14 amino acids long. CDR3 loop: CASSLSQGEQPQHF. In nucleotides, the CDR3 is TGTGCCAGCAGCTTATCACAGGGGGAACAGCCCCAGCATTTT.

This rearrangement joins TRBV7-9 to TRBJ2-5; tentative D call: TRBD1 (6 bases). The CDR3 has 14 amino acids. Looked up from germline, CDR1 is SEHNR and CDR2 is FQNEAQ (reference sequence). V lost 3 bases and J 2 bases, leaving 10 bases between the germline ends. The CDR3 is CASSFGTYQETQYF. DNA of the CDR3: TGTGCCAGCAGCTTCGGGACATATCAAGAGACCCAGTACTTC.

The chain couples TRBV5-1 to TRBJ2-5, with 10 bases matching TRBD2. J lost 3 bases, V lost 4 bases, and 12 bases had no gene match. This CDR3 comprises 17 residues. The germline V gene has CDR1 SGHRS and CDR2 YFSETQ. CDR3 loop: CASSPNRDLAGEETQYF. Written as DNA, the CDR3 is TGCGCCAGCAGCCCCAATCGGGATCTAGCGGGGGAAGAGACCCAGTACTTC.

V usage is TRBV5-4 and J usage is TRBJ2-7, with 7 bases that match TRBD2. Germline lookup yields CDR1 SGHNT and CDR2 YYREEE (reference sequence). The junction had 11 bases not matched to a gene; V was cut back by 2 bases and J by 3 bases. The CDR3 covers 16 residues. CDR3 bases: TGTGCCAGCAGCTTTAACCTACTTGGCGGGGGCTACGAGCAGTACTTC. Protein product: CASSFNLLGGGYEQYF. Full variable domain (remainder filled in from reference TRBV5-4 and TRBJ2-7): ETGVTQSPTHLIKTRGQQVTLRCSSQSGHNTVSWYQQALGQGPQFIFQYYREEENGRGNFPPRFSGLQFPNYSSELNVNALELDDSALYLCASSFNLLGGGYEQYFGPGTRLTVT.

This clone was recorded a few times. The rearrangement links TRBV9 to TRBJ2-5, with 7 bases lining up with TRBD1. The CDR3 spans 17 residues. Looked up from germline, CDR1 is SGDLS and CDR2 is YYNGEE. Trimming took 0 bases from V and 0 from J; bases not matched to a gene: 8. CDR3 in DNA: TGTGCCAGCAGCGTAGAAAGTGGCAGGGGGTACCAAGAGACCCAGTACTTC. This encodes CASSVESGRGYQETQYF.

This clone was seen only a few times. This sequence joins TRBV7-8 and TRBJ2-7; D may be TRBD1 (6 bases). Looked up from germline, CDR1 is SGHVS and CDR2 is FQNEAQ. This CDR3 comprises 15 residues. V was trimmed by 1 base and J by 5 bases, leaving 15 bases between them. In DNA form, the CDR3 reads TGTGCCAGCAGCTTAGAGTACAGGGTGAATCACGAGCAGTACTTC. Encoded protein: CASSLEYRVNHEQYF.

This clone showed up just a few times. V gene TRBV30 combines with J gene TRBJ1-5; D unresolved. The V end lost 6 bases, the J end lost 3 bases, and 12 bases lay between the germline ends. The length of the CDR3 is 13 residues. CDR1 is GTSNPN and CDR2 is SVGIG in the germline V gene (reference sequence). Here the CDR3 DNA reads TGTGCCTGCAACGGTGGCTTCAATCAGCCCCAGCATTTT. Protein sequence: CACNGGFNQPQHF.

This clone was seen a handful of times. Other nucleotide sequences in the sample specify the same CDR3. CDR3 sequence reads: CSVRQGNTEAFF. CDR3 in DNA: TGCAGCGTTAGACAGGGCAACACTGAAGCTTTCTTT. V is TRBV29-1 and J is TRBJ1-1; 7 bases are a match to TRBD1. The germline CDR1 and CDR2 sequences are SQVTM and ANQGSEA. The junction had 2 bases not matched to a gene; V was cut back by 5 bases and J by 2 bases. The CDR3 loop spans 12 amino acids.

This clone was observed a few times. Other DNA sequences in this specimen translate into the identical CDR3. The V and J genes are TRBV29-1 and TRBJ2-3; no definite D call. The germline V gene encodes CDR1 SQVTM and CDR2 ANQGSEA. This CDR3 comprises 12 residues. V lost 3 bases to trimming and J lost 1 base, with 5 bases between them. The CDR3 bases are TGCAGCGTTGATAGTGGCACAGATACGCAGTATTTT. It translates to CSVDSGTDTQYF.

The J gene is TRBJ2-1, the V gene TRBV9, with 10 positions matching TRBD2. CDR1 and CDR2 (germline): SGDLS, YYNGEE. V was pared by 1 base and J by 6 bases, with 4 bases of the junction left unmatched. The CDR3 sequence is 15 residues long. Here the CDR3 reads CASSVRSSGSNEQFF. The CDR3 DNA is TGTGCCAGCAGCGTAAGGTCTAGCGGGAGCAATGAGCAGTTCTTC. Looking up the rest from reference TRBV9 and TRBJ2-1 gives the full variable domain: DSGVTQTPKHLITATGQRVTLRCSPRSGDLSVYWYQQSLDQGLQFLIQYYNGEERAKGNILERFSAQQFPDLHSELNLSSLELGDSALYFCASSVRSSGSNEQFFGPGTRLTVL.

This clone has only a few counts. This sequence joins TRBV25-1 and TRBJ1-2, with 9 bases that match TRBD1. CDR1 is MGHDK, CDR2 SYGVNS, per germline. The CDR3 has 15 amino acids. The V gene end was trimmed by 5 bases and the J gene end by 3 bases; junction bases not matched to a gene: 7. Here the CDR3 DNA reads TGTGCCAGCAGTACCCCTCGACAGGGGGACTATGGCTACACCTTC. Translated: CASSTPRQGDYGYTF.

This clone was observed a handful of times. The V gene is TRBV11-1, the J gene TRBJ2-7, with D perhaps given as TRBD1 or TRBD2 (5 bases each). V was clipped by 4 bases and J by 3 bases, with 10 bases between them. The CDR3 covers 13 residues. The germline V gene has CDR1 SGHAT and CDR2 FQDESV (reference sequence). The CDR3 region is CASSWDGNYEQYF. The CDR3 nucleotides read TGTGCCAGCAGCTGGGACGGGAACTACGAGCAGTACTTC.

The V gene is TRBV30, the J gene TRBJ2-1, with 8 bases fitting TRBD2. Germline lookup yields CDR1 GTSNPN and CDR2 SVGIG (reference sequence). The V and J ends lost 0 bases and 8 bases, in that order; junction bases with no gene match: 9. The CDR3 contains 15 residues. The CDR3 region has the DNA TGTGCCTGGAGTGTGTACAGCGGGAGTTGGGATGAGCAGTTCTTC. Translation: CAWSVYSGSWDEQFF.

This clone was seen only a few times. The chain links TRBV30 to TRBJ2-2; no reliable D call. This CDR3 comprises 11 residues. Germline loops: CDR1 GTSNPN, CDR2 SVGIG (reference sequence). Trimming pared 1 base from V and 6 bases from J, leaving 3 bases between. CDR3 amino acids: CAWSAAGELFF. In DNA, the CDR3 is TGTGCCTGGAGTGCTGCCGGGGAGCTGTTTTTT.